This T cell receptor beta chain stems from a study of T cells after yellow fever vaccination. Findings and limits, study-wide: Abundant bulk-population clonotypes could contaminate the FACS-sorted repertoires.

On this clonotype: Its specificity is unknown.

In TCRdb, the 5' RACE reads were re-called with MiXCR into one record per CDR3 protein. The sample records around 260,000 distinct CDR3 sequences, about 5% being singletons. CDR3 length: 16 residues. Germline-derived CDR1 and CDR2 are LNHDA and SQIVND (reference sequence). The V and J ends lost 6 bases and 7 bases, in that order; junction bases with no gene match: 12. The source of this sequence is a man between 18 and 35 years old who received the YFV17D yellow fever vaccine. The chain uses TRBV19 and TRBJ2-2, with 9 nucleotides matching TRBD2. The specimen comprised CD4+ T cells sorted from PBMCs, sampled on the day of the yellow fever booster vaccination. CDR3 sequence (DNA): TGTGCCAGTAGCCGAGTGGCGGGGGGGCACTACGGGGAGCTGTTTTTT. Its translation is CASSRVAGGHYGELFF.